The clone carrying this TCR beta chain showed up just once. V lost 1 base, J lost 0 bases, and 0 bases stayed unmatched. The germline CDR1 and CDR2 sequences are LGHNA and YSLEER. This CDR3 contains 16 residues. This sample is drawn from a study of T cell changes during pregnancy in multiple sclerosis. Measured with immunoSEQ multiplex PCR; TCRdb has only the in-frame clones, and not every one. The table records about 38,000 clones, about 92% of them present only once. The receptor was isolated from a female donor with multiple sclerosis, enrolled in a pregnancy study. Sequencing used CD8+ T cells from peripheral blood mononuclear cells, obtained in the third trimester of pregnancy. The chain combines TRBV4-3 with TRBJ1-6; 7 bases match TRBD1. CDR3 DNA: TGCGCCAGCAGCCAAGCAGGGGGCTCCTATAATTCACCCCTCCACTTT. Encoded protein: CASSQAGGSYNSPLHF.